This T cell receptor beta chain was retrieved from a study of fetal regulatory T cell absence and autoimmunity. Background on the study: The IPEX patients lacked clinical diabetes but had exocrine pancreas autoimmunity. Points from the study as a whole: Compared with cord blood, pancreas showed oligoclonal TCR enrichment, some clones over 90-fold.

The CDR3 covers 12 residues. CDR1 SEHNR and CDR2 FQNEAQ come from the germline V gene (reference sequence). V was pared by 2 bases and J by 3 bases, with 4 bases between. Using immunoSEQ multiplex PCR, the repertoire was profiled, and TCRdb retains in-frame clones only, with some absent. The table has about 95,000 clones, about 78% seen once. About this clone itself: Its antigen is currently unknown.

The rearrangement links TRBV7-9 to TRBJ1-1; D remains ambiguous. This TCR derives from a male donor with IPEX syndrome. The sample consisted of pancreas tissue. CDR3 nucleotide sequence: TGTGCCAGCAGCTTAAGGGACACTGAAGCTTTCTTT. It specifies CASSLRDTEAFF.